This TCR beta chain is from a study of T cell responses to AZD1222 COVID-19 vaccine. Clones were read by immunoSEQ multiplex PCR, and TCRdb kept only the in-frame ones, dropping some. The sample lists under 170,000 clones, 80% to 95% occurring once. This TCR derives from an adult who received the AZD1222 COVID-19 vaccine. The specimen was peripheral blood, collected 28 days after the second AZD1222 dose.

CDR3 residues: CASRPRGNQPQHF. The DNA of the CDR3 is TGTGCCAGCCGCCCCCGAGGCAATCAGCCCCAGCATTTT. The chain is built from TRBV6-2 or TRBV6-3 and TRBJ1-5; D remains ambiguous. The CDR3 extends over 13 amino acids. Germline CDR1 and CDR2: MNHEY and SVGEGT. V lost 8 bases and J 2 bases, leaving 10 bases between the germline ends.